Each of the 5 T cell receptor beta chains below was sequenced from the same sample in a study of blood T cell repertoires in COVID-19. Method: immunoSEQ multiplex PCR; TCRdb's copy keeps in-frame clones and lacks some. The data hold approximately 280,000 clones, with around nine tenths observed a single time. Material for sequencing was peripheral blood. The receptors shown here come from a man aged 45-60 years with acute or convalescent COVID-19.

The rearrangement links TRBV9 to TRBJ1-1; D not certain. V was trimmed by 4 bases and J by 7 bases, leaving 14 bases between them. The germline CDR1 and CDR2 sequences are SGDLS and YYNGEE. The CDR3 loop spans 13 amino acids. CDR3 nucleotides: TGTGCCAGCAGCCGAGCAGGCATTGATGAAGCTTTCTTT. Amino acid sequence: CASSRAGIDEAFF.

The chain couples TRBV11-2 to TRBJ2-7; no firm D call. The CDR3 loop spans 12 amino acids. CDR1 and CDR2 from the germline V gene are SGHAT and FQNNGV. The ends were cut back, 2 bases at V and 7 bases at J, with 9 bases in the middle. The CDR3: CASSLTLREQYF. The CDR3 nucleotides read TGTGCCAGCAGCTTAACTCTGAGGGAGCAGTACTTC.

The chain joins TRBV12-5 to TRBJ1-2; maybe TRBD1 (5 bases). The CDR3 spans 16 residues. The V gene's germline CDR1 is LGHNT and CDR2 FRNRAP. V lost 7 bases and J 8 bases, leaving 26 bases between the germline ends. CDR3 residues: CASASEQAFNYGGYTF. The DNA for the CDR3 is TGTGCTAGTGCCAGCGAACAGGCCTTTAACTATGGCGGCTACACCTTC. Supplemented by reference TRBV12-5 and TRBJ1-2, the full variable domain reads DARVTQTPRHKVTEMGQEVTMRCQPILGHNTVFWYRQTMMQGLELLAYFRNRAPLDDSGMPKDRFSAEMPDATLATLKIQPSEPRDSAVYFCASASEQAFNYGGYTFGSGTRLTVV.

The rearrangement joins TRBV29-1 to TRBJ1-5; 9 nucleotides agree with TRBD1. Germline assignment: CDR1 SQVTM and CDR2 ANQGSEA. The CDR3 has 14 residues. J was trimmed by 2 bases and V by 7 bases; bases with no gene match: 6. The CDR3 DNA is TGCAGCGCCCGGACAGGGGCTGGCAATCAGCCCCAGCATTTT. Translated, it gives CSARTGAGNQPQHF. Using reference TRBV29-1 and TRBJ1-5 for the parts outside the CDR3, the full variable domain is SAVISQKPSRDICQRGTSLTIQCQVDSQVTMMFWYRQQPGQSLTLIATANQGSEATYESGFVIDKFPISRPNLTFSTLTVSNMSPEDSSIYLCSARTGAGNQPQHFGDGTRLSIL.

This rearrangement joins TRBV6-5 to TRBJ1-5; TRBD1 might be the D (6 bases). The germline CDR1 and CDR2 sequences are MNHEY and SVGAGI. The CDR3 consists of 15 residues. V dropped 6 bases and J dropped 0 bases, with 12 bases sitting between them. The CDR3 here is CASSPTGYSNQPQHF. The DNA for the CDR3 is TGTGCCAGCAGCCCGACAGGTTATAGCAATCAGCCCCAGCATTTT.